This T cell receptor (beta chain) was obtained from a study of T cell responses to AZD1222 COVID-19 vaccine. Study-wide points: The study sampled repertoires only after the peak T cell response.

The table came from immunoSEQ multiplex PCR; TCRdb's copy has only in-frame clones and leaves some out. The sample consists of 150,000 to 200,000 clones, 88% of them appearing once. In the case of this clone: The target antigen is unknown.

The germline V and J ends were trimmed by 0 bases and 1 base, with 10 bases remaining between them. This CDR3 spans 16 amino acids. Looked up from germline, CDR1 is SGHRS and CDR2 is YFSETQ. This specimen was peripheral blood, taken on day 0 of AZD1222 vaccination. V and J are TRBV5-1 and TRBJ2-2; D gene uncertain. This TCR was sampled from an adult in good health. In nucleotides, the CDR3 is TGCGCCAGCAGCTTGGCCTTGGGGAAGAACACCGGGGAGCTGTTTTTT. Its protein product is CASSLALGKNTGELFF.